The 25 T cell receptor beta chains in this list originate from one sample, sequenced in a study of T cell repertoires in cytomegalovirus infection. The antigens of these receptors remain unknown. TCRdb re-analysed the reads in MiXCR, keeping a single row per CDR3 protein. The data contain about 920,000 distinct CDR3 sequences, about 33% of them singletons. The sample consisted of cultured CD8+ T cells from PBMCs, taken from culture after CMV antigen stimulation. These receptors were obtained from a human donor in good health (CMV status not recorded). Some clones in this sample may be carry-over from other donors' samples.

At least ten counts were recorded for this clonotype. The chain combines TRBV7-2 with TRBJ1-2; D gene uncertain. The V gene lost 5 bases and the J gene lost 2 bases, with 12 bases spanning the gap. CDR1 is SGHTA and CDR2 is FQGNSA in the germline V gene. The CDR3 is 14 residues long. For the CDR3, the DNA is TGTGCCAGCAGCCGTGGGCTAGGGAACTATGGCTACACCTTC. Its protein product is CASSRGLGNYGYTF.

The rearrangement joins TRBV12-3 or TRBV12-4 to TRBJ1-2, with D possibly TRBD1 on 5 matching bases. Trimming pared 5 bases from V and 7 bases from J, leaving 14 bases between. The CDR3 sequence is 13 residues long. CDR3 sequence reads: CASSRDSFFGYTF. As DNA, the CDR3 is TGTGCCAGCAGTCGTGACAGTTTTTTTGGCTACACCTTC.

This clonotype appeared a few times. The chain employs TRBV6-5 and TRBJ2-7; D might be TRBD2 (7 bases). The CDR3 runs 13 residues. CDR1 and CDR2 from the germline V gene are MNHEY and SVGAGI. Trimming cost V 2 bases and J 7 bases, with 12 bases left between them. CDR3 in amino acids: CASSYAGAVEQYF. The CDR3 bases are TGTGCCAGCAGTTACGCGGGGGCGGTTGAGCAGTACTTC.

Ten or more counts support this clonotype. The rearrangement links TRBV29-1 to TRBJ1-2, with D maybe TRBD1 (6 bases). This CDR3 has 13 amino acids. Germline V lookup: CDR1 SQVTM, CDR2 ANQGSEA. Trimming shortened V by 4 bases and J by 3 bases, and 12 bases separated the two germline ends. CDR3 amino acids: CSVVLQGDYGYTF. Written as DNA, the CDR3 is TGCAGCGTTGTCCTACAGGGCGACTATGGCTACACCTTC.

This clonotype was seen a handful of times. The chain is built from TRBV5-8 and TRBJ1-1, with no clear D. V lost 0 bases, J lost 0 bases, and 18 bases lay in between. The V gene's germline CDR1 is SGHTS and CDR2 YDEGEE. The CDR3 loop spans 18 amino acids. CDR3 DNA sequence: TGTGCCAGCAGCTTGGGTCAACAGAGGCGGGCCTTGAACACTGAAGCTTTCTTT. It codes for CASSLGQQRRALNTEAFF.

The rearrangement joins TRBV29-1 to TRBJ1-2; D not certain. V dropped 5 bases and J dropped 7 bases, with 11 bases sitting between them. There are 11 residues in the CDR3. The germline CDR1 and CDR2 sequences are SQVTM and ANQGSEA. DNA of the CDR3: TGCAGCGTTTATGAGGGAGGTGGCTACACCTTC. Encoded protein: CSVYEGGGYTF. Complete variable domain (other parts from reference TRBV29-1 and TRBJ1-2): SAVISQKPSRDICQRGTSLTIQCQVDSQVTMMFWYRQQPGQSLTLIATANQGSEATYESGFVIDKFPISRPNLTFSTLTVSNMSPEDSSIYLCSVYEGGGYTFGSGTRLTVV.

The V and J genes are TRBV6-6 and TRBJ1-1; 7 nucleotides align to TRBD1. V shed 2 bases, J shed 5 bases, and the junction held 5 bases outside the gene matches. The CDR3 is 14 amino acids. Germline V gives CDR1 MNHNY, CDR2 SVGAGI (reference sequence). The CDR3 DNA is TGTGCCAGCAGTTACGCCACAGGGGAAACTGAAGCTTTCTTT. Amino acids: CASSYATGETEAFF.

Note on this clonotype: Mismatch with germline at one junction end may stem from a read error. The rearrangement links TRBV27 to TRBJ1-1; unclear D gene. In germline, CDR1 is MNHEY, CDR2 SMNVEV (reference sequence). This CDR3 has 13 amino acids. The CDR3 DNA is TGTGCCAGCAGTTTATCAGGGAACACTGAATCTTTCTTT. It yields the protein CASSLSGNTESFF.

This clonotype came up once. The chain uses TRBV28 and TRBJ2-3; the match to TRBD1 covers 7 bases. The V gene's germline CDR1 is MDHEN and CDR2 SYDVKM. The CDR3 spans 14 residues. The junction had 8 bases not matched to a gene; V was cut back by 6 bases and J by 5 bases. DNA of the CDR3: TGTGCCAGCAGGTCCAGGGGGAAGGTAGATACGCAGTATTTT. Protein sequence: CASRSRGKVDTQYF.

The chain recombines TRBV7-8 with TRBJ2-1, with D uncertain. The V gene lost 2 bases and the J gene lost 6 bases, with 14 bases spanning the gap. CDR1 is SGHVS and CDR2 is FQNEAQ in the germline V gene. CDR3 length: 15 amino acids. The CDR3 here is CASSLRAGGGNEQFF. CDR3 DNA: TGTGCCAGCAGCTTAAGGGCAGGCGGCGGCAATGAGCAGTTCTTC.

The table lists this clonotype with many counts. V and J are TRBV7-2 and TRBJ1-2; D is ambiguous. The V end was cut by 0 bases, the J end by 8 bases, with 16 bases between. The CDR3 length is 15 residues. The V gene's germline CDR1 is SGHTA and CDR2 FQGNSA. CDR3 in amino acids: CASSLALWGTDGYTF. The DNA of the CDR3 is TGTGCCAGCAGCTTAGCGCTTTGGGGTACCGACGGCTACACCTTC.

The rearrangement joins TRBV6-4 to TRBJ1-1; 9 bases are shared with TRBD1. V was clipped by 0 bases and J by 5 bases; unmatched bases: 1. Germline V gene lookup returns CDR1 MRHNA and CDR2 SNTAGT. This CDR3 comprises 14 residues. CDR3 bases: TGTGCCAGCAGTGACTCTGGGACAGGGACTGAAGCTTTCTTT. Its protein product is CASSDSGTGTEAFF.

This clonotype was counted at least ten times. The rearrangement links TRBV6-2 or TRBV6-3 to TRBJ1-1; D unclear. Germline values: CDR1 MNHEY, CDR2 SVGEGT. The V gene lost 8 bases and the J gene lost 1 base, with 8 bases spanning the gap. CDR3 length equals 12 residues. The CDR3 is CASERANTEAFF. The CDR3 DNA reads TGTGCCAGCGAGCGGGCGAACACTGAAGCTTTCTTT.

Here the CDR3 reads CASSLSGGFTEAFF. CDR3 nucleotide sequence: TGTGCCAGCAGTTTATCTGGAGGGTTCACTGAAGCTTTCTTT. V usage is TRBV27 and J usage is TRBJ1-1; no clear D gene. CDR3 length: 14 residues. Germline CDR1 reads MNHEY; CDR2 reads SMNVEV (reference sequence). V lost 0 bases, J lost 4 bases, and 9 bases lay in between.

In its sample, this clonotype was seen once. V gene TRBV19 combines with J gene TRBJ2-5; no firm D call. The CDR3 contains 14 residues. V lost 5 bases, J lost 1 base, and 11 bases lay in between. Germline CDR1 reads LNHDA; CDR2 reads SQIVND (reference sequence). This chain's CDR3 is CASSDLTGQETQYF. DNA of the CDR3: TGTGCCAGTAGTGACCTGACGGGCCAAGAGACCCAGTACTTC. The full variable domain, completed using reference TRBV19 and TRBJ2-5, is DGGITQSPKYLFRKEGQNVTLSCEQNLNHDAMYWYRQDPGQGLRLIYYSQIVNDFQKGDIAEGYSVSREKKESFPLTVTSAQKNPTAFYLCASSDLTGQETQYFGPGTRLLVL.

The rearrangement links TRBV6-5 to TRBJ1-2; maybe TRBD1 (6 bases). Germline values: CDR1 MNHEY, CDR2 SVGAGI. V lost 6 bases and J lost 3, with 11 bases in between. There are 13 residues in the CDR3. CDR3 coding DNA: TGTGCCAGCAGCTCGGGACACTACTATGGCTACACCTTC. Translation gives CASSSGHYYGYTF.

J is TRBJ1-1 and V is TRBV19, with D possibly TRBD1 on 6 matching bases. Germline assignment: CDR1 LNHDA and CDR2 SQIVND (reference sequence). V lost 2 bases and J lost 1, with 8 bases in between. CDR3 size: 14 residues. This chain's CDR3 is CASSIQGPNTEAFF. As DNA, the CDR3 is TGTGCCAGTAGTATACAGGGGCCGAACACTGAAGCTTTCTTT.

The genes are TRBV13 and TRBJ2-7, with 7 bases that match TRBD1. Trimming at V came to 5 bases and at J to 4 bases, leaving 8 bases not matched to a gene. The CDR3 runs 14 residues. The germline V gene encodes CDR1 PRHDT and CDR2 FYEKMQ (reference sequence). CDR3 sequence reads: CASSPYRGAYEQYF. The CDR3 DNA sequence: TGTGCCAGCAGCCCTTACAGGGGTGCTTACGAGCAGTACTTC.

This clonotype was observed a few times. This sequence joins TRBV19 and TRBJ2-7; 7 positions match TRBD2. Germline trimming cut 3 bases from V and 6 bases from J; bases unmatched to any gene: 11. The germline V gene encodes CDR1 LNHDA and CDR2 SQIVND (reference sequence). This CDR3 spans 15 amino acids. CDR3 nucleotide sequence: TGTGCCAGTAGTATGGGGTTGGGAGGGATAGGCGAGCAGTACTTC. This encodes CASSMGLGGIGEQYF.

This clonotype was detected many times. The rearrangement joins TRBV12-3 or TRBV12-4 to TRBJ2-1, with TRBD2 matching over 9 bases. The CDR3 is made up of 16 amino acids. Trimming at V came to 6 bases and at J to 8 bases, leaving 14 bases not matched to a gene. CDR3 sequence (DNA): TGTGCCAGCAGCCGGTCCAGCGGGGGGAAGTGGGATGAGCAGTTCTTC. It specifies CASSRSSGGKWDEQFF.

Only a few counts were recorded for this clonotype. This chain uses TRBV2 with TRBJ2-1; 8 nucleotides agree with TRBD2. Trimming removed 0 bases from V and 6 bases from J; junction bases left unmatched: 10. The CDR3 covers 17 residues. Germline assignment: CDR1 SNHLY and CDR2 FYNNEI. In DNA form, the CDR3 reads TGTGCCAGCAGTGAAGCGAGTGTGGGCGGGAGGTTCAATGAGCAGTTCTTC. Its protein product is CASSEASVGGRFNEQFF.

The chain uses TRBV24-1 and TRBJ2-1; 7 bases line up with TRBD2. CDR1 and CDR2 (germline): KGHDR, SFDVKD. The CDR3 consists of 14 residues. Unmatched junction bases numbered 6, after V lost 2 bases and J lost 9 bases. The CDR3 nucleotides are TGTGCCACCAGTGATTATGCGGGGGTAGGTGAGCAGTTCTTC. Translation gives CATSDYAGVGEQFF.

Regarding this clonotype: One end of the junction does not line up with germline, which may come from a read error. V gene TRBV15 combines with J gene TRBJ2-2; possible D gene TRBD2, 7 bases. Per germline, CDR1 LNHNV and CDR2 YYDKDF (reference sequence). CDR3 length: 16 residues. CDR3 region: CATSRGGGPNIGELFF. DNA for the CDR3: TGTGCCACCAGCAGAGGGGGGGGGCCGAACATCGGGGAGCTGTTTTTT.

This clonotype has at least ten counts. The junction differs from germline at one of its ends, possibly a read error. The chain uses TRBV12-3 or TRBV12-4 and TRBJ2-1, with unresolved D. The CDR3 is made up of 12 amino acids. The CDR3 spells CASSLVGNEQFF. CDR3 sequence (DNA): TGTGCCAGCAGCTTAGTGGGGAATGAGCAGTTCTTC.

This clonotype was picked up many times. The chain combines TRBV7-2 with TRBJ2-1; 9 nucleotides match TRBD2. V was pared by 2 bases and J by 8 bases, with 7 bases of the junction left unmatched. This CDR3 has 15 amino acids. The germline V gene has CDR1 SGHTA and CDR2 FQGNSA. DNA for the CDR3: TGTGCCAGCAGCTTATCCCTGGGACTAGCCGATGAGCAGTTCTTC. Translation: CASSLSLGLADEQFF.